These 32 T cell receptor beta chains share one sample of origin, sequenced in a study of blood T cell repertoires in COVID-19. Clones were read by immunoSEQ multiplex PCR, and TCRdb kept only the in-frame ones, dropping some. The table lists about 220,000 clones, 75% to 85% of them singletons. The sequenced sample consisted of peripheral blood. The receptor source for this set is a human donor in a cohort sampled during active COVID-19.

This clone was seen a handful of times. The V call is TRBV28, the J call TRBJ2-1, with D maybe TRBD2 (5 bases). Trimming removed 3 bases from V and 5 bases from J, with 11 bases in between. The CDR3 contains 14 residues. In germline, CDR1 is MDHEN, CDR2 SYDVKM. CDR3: CASSLSAGHNEQFF. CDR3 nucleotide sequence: TGTGCCAGCAGTTTGAGTGCGGGCCACAATGAGCAGTTCTTC.

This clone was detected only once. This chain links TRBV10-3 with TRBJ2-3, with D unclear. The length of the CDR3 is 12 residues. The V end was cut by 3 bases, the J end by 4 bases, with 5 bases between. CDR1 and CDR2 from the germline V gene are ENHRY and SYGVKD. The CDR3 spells CAISDSPDTQYF. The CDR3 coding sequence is TGTGCCATCAGTGATAGCCCAGATACGCAGTATTTT.

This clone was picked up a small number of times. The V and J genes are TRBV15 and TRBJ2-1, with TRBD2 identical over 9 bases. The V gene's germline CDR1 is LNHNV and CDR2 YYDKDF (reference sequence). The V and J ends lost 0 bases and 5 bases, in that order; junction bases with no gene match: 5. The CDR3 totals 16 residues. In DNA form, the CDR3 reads TGTGCCACCAGCAGAGATGGGCGGGGGGGAGACAATGAGCAGTTCTTC. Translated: CATSRDGRGGDNEQFF.

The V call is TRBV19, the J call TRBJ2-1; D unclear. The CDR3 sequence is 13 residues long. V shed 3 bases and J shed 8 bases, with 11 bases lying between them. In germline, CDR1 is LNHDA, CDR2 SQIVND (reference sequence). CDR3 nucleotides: TGTGCCAGTAGTATCCCCCGACGGGATGAGCAGTTCTTC. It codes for CASSIPRRDEQFF.

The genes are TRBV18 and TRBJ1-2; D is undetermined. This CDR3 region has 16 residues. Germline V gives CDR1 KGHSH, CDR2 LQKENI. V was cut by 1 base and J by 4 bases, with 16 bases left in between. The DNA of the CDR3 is TGTGCCAGCTCACCACGGCGCGGCGGGCAGGTCTATGGCTACACCTTC. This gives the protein CASSPRRGGQVYGYTF.

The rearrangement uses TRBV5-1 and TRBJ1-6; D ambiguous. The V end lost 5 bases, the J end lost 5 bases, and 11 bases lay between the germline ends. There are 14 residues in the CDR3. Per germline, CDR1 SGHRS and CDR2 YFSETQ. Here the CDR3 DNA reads TGCGCCAGCAGTACGGGGAATGATAATTCACCCCTCCACTTT. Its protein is CASSTGNDNSPLHF.

CDR3 in amino acids: CASSFLATGSLDYGYTF. The CDR3 bases are TGTGCCAGCAGTTTCCTAGCGACAGGGTCGTTGGACTATGGCTACACCTTC. This chain connects TRBV28 to TRBJ1-2; 7 nucleotides match TRBD1. V dropped 3 bases and J dropped 3; count of bases not matched to a gene: 13. CDR1 and CDR2 from the germline V gene are MDHEN and SYDVKM. CDR3 length equals 17 residues.

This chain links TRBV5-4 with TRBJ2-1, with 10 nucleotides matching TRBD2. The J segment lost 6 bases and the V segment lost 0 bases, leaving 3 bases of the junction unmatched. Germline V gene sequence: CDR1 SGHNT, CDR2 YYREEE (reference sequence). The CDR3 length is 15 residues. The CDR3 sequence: CASSLVIAGGNEQFF. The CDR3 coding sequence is TGTGCCAGCAGCTTGGTGATAGCGGGAGGCAATGAGCAGTTCTTC.

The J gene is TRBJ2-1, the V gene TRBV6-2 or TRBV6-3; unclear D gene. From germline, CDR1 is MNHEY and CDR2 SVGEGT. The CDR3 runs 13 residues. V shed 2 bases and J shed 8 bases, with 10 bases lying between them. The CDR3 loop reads CASSYDGGDEQFF. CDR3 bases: TGTGCCAGCAGTTACGATGGCGGCGATGAGCAGTTCTTC.

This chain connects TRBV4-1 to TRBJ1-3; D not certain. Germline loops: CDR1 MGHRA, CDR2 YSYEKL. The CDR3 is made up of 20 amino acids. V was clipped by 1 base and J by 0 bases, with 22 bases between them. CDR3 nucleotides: TGCGCCAGCAGCCAAGCGGGCGGTTGGGCCTGGAGGCCCTCTGGAAACACCATATATTTT. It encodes CASSQAGGWAWRPSGNTIYF.

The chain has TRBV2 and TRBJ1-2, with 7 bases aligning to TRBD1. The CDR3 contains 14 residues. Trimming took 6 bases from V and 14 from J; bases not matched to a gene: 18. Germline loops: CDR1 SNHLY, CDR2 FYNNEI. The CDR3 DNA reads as TGTGCCAGCAGGTACCGGGACAGCCTTTTTTCGTGGACCTTC. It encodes CASRYRDSLFSWTF.

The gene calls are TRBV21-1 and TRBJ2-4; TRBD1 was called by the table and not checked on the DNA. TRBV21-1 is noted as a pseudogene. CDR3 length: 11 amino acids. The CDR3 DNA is TGTGCCAGCAGCAAAGCCGACAGGGATTACTTC. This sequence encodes CASSKADRDYF.

The CDR3 coding sequence is TGTGCCAGCACCTGGACAGGGAACTATGGCTACACCTTC. This gives the protein CASTWTGNYGYTF. The chain uses TRBV2 and TRBJ1-2, with 8 bases aligning to TRBD1. The CDR3 covers 13 residues. Germline lookup yields CDR1 SNHLY and CDR2 FYNNEI. V shed 7 bases and J 2 bases; nucleotides not matched to a gene: 3.

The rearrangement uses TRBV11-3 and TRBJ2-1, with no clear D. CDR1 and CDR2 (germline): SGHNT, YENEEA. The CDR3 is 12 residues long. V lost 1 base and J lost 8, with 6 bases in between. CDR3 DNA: TGTGCCAGCAGCTTAGCCCCCGATGAGCAGTTCTTC. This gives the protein CASSLAPDEQFF.

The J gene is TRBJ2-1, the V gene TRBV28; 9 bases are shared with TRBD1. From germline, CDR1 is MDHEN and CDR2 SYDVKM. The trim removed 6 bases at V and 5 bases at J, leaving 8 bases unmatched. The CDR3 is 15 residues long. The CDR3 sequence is CASSPGQGNNNEQFF. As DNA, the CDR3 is TGTGCCAGCAGCCCCGGACAGGGGAACAACAATGAGCAGTTCTTC.

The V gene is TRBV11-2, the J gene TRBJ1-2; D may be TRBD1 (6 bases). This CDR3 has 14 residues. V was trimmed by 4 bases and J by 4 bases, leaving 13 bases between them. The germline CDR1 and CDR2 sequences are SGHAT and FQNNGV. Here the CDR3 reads CASSSFGQIYGYTF. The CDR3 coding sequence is TGTGCCAGCAGCTCGTTTGGACAGATCTATGGCTACACCTTC.

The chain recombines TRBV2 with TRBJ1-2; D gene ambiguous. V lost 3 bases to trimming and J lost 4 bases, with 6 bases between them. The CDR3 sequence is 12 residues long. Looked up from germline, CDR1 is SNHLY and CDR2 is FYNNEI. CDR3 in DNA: TGTGCCAGCAGTGAGTCCGGCTATGGCTACACCTTC. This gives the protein CASSESGYGYTF. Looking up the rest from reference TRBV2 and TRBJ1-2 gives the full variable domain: EPEVTQTPSHQVTQMGQEVILRCVPISNHLYFYWYRQILGQKVEFLVSFYNNEISEKSEIFDDQFSVERPDGSNFTLKIRSTKLEDSAMYFCASSESGYGYTFGSGTRLTVV.

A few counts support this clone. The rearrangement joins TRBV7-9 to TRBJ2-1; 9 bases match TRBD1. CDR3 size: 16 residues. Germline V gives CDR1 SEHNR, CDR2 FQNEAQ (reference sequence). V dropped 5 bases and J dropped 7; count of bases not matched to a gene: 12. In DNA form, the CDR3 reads TGTGCCAGCAGCGAGGCGGGACAGGGTATGGTTAATGAGCAGTTCTTC. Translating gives CASSEAGQGMVNEQFF.

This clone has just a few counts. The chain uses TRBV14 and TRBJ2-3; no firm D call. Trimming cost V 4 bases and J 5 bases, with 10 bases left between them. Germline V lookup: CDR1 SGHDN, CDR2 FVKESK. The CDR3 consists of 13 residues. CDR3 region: CASSLAVEDTQYF. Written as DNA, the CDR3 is TGTGCCAGCAGCCTAGCAGTCGAAGATACGCAGTATTTT. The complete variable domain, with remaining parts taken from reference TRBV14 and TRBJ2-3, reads EAGVTQFPSHSVIEKGQTVTLRCDPISGHDNLYWYRRVMGKEIKFLLHFVKESKQDESGMPNNRFLAERTGGTYSTLKVQPAELEDSGVYFCASSLAVEDTQYFGPGTRLTVL.

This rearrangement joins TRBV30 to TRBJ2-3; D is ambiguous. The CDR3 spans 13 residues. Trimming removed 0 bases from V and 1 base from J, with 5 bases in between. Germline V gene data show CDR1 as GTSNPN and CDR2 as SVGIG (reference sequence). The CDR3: CAWSVTGTDTQYF. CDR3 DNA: TGTGCCTGGAGTGTAACAGGCACAGATACGCAGTATTTT.

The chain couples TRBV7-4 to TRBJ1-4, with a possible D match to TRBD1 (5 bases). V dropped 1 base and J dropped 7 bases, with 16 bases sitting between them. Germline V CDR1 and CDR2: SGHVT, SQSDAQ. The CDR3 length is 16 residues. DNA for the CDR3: TGTGCCAGCAGCTTAGAAAGGGGCAGGGTACGTGAAAAACTGTTTTTT. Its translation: CASSLERGRVREKLFF.

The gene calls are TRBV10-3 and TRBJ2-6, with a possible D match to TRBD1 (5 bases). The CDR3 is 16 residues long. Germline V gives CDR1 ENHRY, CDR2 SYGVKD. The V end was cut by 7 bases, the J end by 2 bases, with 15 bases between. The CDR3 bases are TGTGCCATCAACGCACAGGTAACTGCTGGGGCCAACGTCCTGACTTTC. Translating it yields CAINAQVTAGANVLTF.

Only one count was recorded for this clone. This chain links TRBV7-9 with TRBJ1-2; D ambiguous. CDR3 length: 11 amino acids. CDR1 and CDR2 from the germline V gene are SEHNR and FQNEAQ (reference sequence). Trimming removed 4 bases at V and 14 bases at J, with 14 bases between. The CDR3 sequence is CASSSSAGKTF. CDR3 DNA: TGTGCCAGCAGCTCCTCAGCCGGGAAGACCTTC.

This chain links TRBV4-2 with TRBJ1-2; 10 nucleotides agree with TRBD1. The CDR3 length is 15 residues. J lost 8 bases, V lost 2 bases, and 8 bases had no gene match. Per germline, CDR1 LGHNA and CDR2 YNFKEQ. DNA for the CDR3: TGTGCCAGCAGCCAACCCGACAGGGGGCCTCAGGGCTACACCTTC. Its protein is CASSQPDRGPQGYTF.

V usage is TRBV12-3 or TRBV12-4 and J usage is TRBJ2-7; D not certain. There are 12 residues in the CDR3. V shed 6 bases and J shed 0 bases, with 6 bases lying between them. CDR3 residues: CASRSSSYEQYF. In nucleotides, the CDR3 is TGTGCCAGCAGGTCTAGCTCCTACGAGCAGTACTTC.

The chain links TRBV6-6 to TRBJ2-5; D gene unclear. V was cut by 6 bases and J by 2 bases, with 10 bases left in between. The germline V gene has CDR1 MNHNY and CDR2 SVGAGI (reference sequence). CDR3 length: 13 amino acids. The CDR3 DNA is TGTGCCAGCAGCTCGTTCAGACAAGAGACCCAGTACTTC. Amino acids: CASSSFRQETQYF.

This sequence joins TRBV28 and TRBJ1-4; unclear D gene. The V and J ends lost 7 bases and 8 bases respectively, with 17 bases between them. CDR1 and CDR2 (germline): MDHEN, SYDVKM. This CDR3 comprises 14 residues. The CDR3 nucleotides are TGTGCCAGCACTCGCGCAGAGGCTTGGGAAAAACTGTTTTTT. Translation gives CASTRAEAWEKLFF.

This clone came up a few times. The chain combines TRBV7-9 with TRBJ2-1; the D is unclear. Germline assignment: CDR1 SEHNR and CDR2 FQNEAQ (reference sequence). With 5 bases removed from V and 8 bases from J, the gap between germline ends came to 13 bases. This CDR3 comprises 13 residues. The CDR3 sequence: CASSMGPWDEQFF. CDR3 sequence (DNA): TGTGCCAGCAGCATGGGCCCGTGGGATGAGCAGTTCTTC.

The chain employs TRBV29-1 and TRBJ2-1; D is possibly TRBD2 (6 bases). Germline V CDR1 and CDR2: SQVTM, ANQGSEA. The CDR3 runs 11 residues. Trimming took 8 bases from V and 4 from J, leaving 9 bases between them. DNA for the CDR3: TGCAGCTTCGGGACTTACAATGAGCAGTTCTTC. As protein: CSFGTYNEQFF.

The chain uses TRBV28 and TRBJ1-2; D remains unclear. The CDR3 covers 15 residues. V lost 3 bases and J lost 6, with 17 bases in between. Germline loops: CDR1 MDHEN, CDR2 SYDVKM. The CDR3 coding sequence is TGTGCCAGCAGTTTGGTCTCTATTTGGGAGAATGGCTACACCTTC. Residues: CASSLVSIWENGYTF.

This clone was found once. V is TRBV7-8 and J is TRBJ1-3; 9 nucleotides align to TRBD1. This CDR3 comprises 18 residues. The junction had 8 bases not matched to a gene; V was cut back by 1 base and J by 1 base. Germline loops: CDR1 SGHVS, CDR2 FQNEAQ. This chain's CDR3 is CASSLVGPGTGSGNTIYF. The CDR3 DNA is TGTGCCAGCAGCTTAGTCGGCCCCGGGACAGGGTCTGGAAACACCATATATTTT.

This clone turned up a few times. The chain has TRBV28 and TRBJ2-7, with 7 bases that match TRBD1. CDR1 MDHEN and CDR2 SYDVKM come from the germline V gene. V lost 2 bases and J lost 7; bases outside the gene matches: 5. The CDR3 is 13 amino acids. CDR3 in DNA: TGTGCCAGCAGTTTAGGCAGGGGGTGGGAGCAGTACTTC. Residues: CASSLGRGWEQYF.